This T cell receptor beta chain emerged from a study of identical twins. Trimming shortened V by 4 bases and J by 7 bases, and 14 bases separated the two germline ends. Germline V lookup: CDR1 MNHNS, CDR2 SASEGT. CDR3 length: 14 residues. One entry per CDR3 protein, called by TCRdb with MiXCR from the 5' RACE reads. The sample shows about 530,000 distinct CDR3 sequences, roughly 15% of them seen only once. The sample also formed part of further work on yellow fever vaccine responses in identical twins.

The sequence was collected from a woman between 18 and 29 years old in good health. Sequencing was done on a sample of CD4+ T cells sorted from blood. The chain employs TRBV6-1 and TRBJ1-5; the D gene is possibly TRBD1 (5 bases). CDR3 sequence: CASSGDLSSQPQHF. As DNA, the CDR3 is TGTGCCAGCAGTGGGGACTTATCAAGCCAGCCCCAGCATTTT.